The 27 T cell receptor beta chains listed next were all sequenced from one sample in a study of blood T cell repertoires in COVID-19. Data came from immunoSEQ multiplex PCR; TCRdb stores just in-frame clones and leaves some out. This table has tens of thousands of clones, approximately 80% appearing once. The material sequenced was peripheral blood. These receptors were collected from a woman in her 70s with acute or convalescent COVID-19.

V is TRBV28 and J is TRBJ1-6, with D possibly matching TRBD1 (6 bases). CDR1 MDHEN and CDR2 SYDVKM come from the germline V gene. This CDR3 spans 16 amino acids. The V and J ends lost 6 bases and 2 bases respectively, with 14 bases between them. CDR3 DNA sequence: TGTGCCAGCAGAGGGAGGGGGGCGGCCTATAATTCACCCCTCCACTTT. This sequence encodes CASRGRGAAYNSPLHF.

This clone was seen a single time. This sequence joins TRBV30 and TRBJ1-2, with 7 bases that match TRBD1. The junction had 2 bases not matched to a gene; V was cut back by 3 bases and J by 4 bases. There are 12 residues in the CDR3. Germline loops: CDR1 GTSNPN, CDR2 SVGIG (reference sequence). Written as DNA, the CDR3 is TGTGCCTGGAGGGGGACAGCCTATGGCTACACCTTC. Translation gives CAWRGTAYGYTF.

This sequence joins TRBV7-8 and TRBJ1-5, with 8 bases aligning to TRBD1. Germline V gives CDR1 SGHVS, CDR2 FQNEAQ. Losses at the gene ends were 6 bases for V and 2 bases for J; bases not matched to a gene: 9. This CDR3 contains 16 residues. CDR3 amino acids: CASSLIQGAGNQPQHF. DNA of the CDR3: TGTGCCAGCAGTCTTATTCAGGGGGCGGGCAATCAGCCCCAGCATTTT.

The chain uses TRBV30 and TRBJ2-7; 8 bases line up with TRBD2. The ends lost 5 bases at V and 7 bases at J; junction bases unmatched: 13. The germline CDR1 and CDR2 sequences are GTSNPN and SVGIG (reference sequence). CDR3 length: 14 amino acids. CDR3 amino acids: CAWRLSGGWGEQYF. CDR3 coding DNA: TGTGCCTGGCGGTTAAGCGGGGGCTGGGGGGAGCAGTACTTC.

The V call is TRBV18, the J call TRBJ2-7, with a tentative D call TRBD1 (5 bases). The CDR3 covers 13 residues. The V end was cut by 6 bases, the J end by 2 bases, with 11 bases between. CDR1 is KGHSH, CDR2 LQKENI, per germline. The CDR3 bases are TGTGCCAGCTCTGGGGCGAGTACCTACGAGCAGTACTTC. It is translated as CASSGASTYEQYF.

The rearrangement joins TRBV6-5 to TRBJ1-5, with 9 bases fitting TRBD1. V lost 8 bases, J lost 5 bases, and 1 base stayed unmatched. CDR1 MNHEY and CDR2 SVGAGI come from the germline V gene. The CDR3 spans 12 residues. CDR3 protein: CASRTGDQPQHF. Here the CDR3 DNA reads TGTGCCAGCCGGACAGGGGATCAGCCCCAGCATTTT.

The count of this clone is one. This sequence joins TRBV6-4 and TRBJ2-2; D is uncertain. Trimming took 5 bases from V and 0 from J, leaving 7 bases between them. The CDR3 length is 14 residues. The V gene's germline CDR1 is MRHNA and CDR2 SNTAGT. CDR3 coding DNA: TGTGCCAGCAGTAGACAAGCGAACACCGGGGAGCTGTTTTTT. This codes for CASSRQANTGELFF.

Only one count was recorded for this clone. The gene calls are TRBV7-8 and TRBJ2-1; no firm D call. The CDR3 length is 14 residues. Germline V gene sequence: CDR1 SGHVS, CDR2 FQNEAQ. Trimming removed 0 bases at V and 8 bases at J, with 11 bases between. Written as DNA, the CDR3 is TGTGCCAGCAGCTTAGCTTATGCCCGGGATGAGCAGTTCTTC. Protein sequence: CASSLAYARDEQFF. Full variable domain (rest looked up from reference TRBV7-8 and TRBJ2-1): GAGVSQSPRYKVAKRGQDVALRCDPISGHVSLFWYQQALGQGPEFLTYFQNEAQLDKSGLPSDRFFAERPEGSVSTLKIQRTQQEDSAVYLCASSLAYARDEQFFGPGTRLTVL.

This clone appeared once. This chain connects TRBV19 to TRBJ1-3; 7 positions match TRBD1. V lost 5 bases, J lost 3 bases, and 10 bases stayed unmatched. Germline lookup yields CDR1 LNHDA and CDR2 SQIVND (reference sequence). The length of the CDR3 is 16 residues. The CDR3 nucleotides are TGTGCCAGTAGTGCCCTTCCCAGGGACAGTGGAAACACCATATATTTT. Protein: CASSALPRDSGNTIYF.

This clone was seen just once. V usage is TRBV5-1 and J usage is TRBJ2-1; the match to TRBD2 covers 7 bases. From germline, CDR1 is SGHRS and CDR2 YFSETQ. This CDR3 region has 18 residues. J was trimmed by 2 bases and V by 2 bases; bases with no gene match: 13. The CDR3 bases are TGCGCCAGCAGCTTCCTACTCGAAGGAGCGGGAACCTACAATGAGCAGTTCTTC. This translates into CASSFLLEGAGTYNEQFF.

The V gene is TRBV6-5, the J gene TRBJ1-2, with D perhaps TRBD1 (6 bases). The V gene lost 6 bases and the J gene lost 5 bases, with 13 bases spanning the gap. Germline lookup yields CDR1 MNHEY and CDR2 SVGAGI. The CDR3 loop spans 13 amino acids. The CDR3 loop reads CASRLQGTYGYTF. CDR3 nucleotides: TGTGCCAGCAGGTTACAGGGAACATATGGCTACACCTTC.

V usage is TRBV10-3 and J usage is TRBJ2-3; D call uncertain. Germline V gene lookup returns CDR1 ENHRY and CDR2 SYGVKD. CDR3 length equals 11 residues. The ends were cut back, 4 bases at V and 4 bases at J, with 3 bases in the middle. Here the CDR3 reads CAISGADTQYF. Here the CDR3 DNA reads TGTGCCATCAGTGGAGCAGATACGCAGTATTTT.

V usage is TRBV7-6 and J usage is TRBJ1-4; D not certain. Germline V lookup: CDR1 SGHVS, CDR2 FNYEAQ. The V end lost 4 bases, the J end lost 8 bases, and 14 bases lay between the germline ends. The CDR3 totals 14 residues. CDR3 nucleotide sequence: TGTGCCAGCAGCTCCTTCGCGGCCCTGGAAAAACTGTTTTTT. Protein sequence: CASSSFAALEKLFF.

In this sample, this clone turned up once. This sequence joins TRBV10-2 and TRBJ1-3; D possibly corresponds to TRBD1 (6 bases). Germline V CDR1 and CDR2: WSHSY, SAAADI. This CDR3 spans 16 amino acids. V was clipped by 4 bases and J by 2 bases, with 15 bases between them. For the CDR3, the DNA is TGCGCCAGCAGTGCCCGGAGGGGGGGTACTGGAAACACCATATATTTT. Amino acid sequence: CASSARRGGTGNTIYF.

The rearrangement links TRBV28 to TRBJ2-1; D perhaps matches TRBD2 (5 bases). The V gene lost 10 bases and the J gene lost 1 base, with 14 bases spanning the gap. The CDR3 totals 14 residues. Germline lookup yields CDR1 MDHEN and CDR2 SYDVKM. This chain's CDR3 is CANRRVCSYNEQFF. The CDR3 DNA reads as TGTGCCAACCGGCGGGTCTGTTCCTACAATGAGCAGTTCTTC.

The V call is TRBV24-1, the J call TRBJ2-7; possibly TRBD1 for D (6 bases). Germline-derived CDR1 and CDR2 are KGHDR and SFDVKD. The CDR3 is made up of 14 amino acids. The ends were cut back, 7 bases at V and 2 bases at J, with 14 bases in the middle. This chain's CDR3 is CATSTHRAPYEQYF. Here the CDR3 DNA reads TGTGCCACCAGCACCCACAGGGCCCCCTACGAGCAGTACTTC.

On this clone: The junction and the germline gene differ at one end; a read error may be behind it. The genes are TRBV7-7 and TRBJ2-5, with 9 nucleotides matching TRBD1. CDR1 SSHAT and CDR2 FNYEAQ come from the germline V gene (reference sequence). The CDR3 covers 15 residues. The CDR3 loop reads CASSFSTGGQETQYF. The CDR3 DNA follows: TGTGCTAGCAGCTTCTCGACAGGGGGACAAGAGACCCAGTACTTC. The variable domain in full, with the rest retrieved from reference TRBV7-7 and TRBJ2-5, is GAGVSQSPRYKVTKRGQDVTLRCDPISSHATLYWYQQALGQGPEFLTYFNYEAQPDKSGLPSDRFSAERPEGSISTLTIQRTEQRDSAMYRCASSFSTGGQETQYFGPGTRLLVL.

This clone was detected a few times. The junction does not match germline at one end; this may be a read error. The V gene is TRBV14, the J gene TRBJ1-2; TRBD1 matches 7 bases. The germline V gene has CDR1 SGHDN and CDR2 FVKESK. This CDR3 has 12 amino acids. The CDR3 region has the DNA TGTGCCAGCAGCTTGACTCGGGACAGATTTTCCTTC. This sequence encodes CASSLTRDRFSF.

This chain joins TRBV10-2 and TRBJ1-6, with a possible D match to TRBD1 (6 bases). CDR3 size: 16 residues. Germline V gives CDR1 WSHSY, CDR2 SAAADI. Trimming shortened V by 4 bases and J by 5 bases, and 15 bases separated the two germline ends. This CDR3 reads CASSVQSTGHNSPLHF. The CDR3 nucleotides read TGCGCCAGCAGTGTCCAATCGACAGGCCATAATTCACCCCTCCACTTT.

The chain employs TRBV19 and TRBJ2-1, with D possibly matching TRBD2 (6 bases). CDR3 length: 15 amino acids. Germline-derived CDR1 and CDR2 are LNHDA and SQIVND (reference sequence). Trimming stripped 3 bases from V and 10 bases from J, with 19 bases between. DNA for the CDR3: TGTGCCAGTAGTATCGGTGGAGGGATAGCTATAGAGCAGTTCTTC. This translates into CASSIGGGIAIEQFF.

The V and J genes are TRBV29-1 and TRBJ2-7; 10 nucleotides match TRBD2. The CDR3 has 12 residues. CDR1 SQVTM and CDR2 ANQGSEA come from the germline V gene. V was pared by 5 bases and J by 6 bases, with 4 bases of the junction left unmatched. The CDR3: CSVTSGVFEQYF. Written as DNA, the CDR3 is TGCAGCGTTACTAGCGGGGTTTTCGAGCAGTACTTC.

The chain uses TRBV27 and TRBJ2-2, with no clear D. From germline, CDR1 is MNHEY and CDR2 SMNVEV (reference sequence). Trimming stripped 3 bases from V and 5 bases from J, with 4 bases between. This CDR3 has 12 amino acids. CDR3 sequence reads: CASSFKTGELFF. DNA of the CDR3: TGTGCCAGCAGTTTTAAAACCGGGGAGCTGTTTTTT.

V gene TRBV5-6 combines with J gene TRBJ2-3; 8 nucleotides align to TRBD2. Germline assignment: CDR1 SGHDT and CDR2 YYEEEE. With V trimmed by 4 bases and J by 4 bases, 8 bases remained unmatched. The CDR3 loop spans 15 amino acids. CDR3 bases: TGTGCCAGCAGCACCCGCGGGGGGCCAGCAGATACGCAGTATTTT. This translates into CASSTRGGPADTQYF.

This chain links TRBV6-5 with TRBJ1-3; 7 nucleotides agree with TRBD1. From germline, CDR1 is MNHEY and CDR2 SVGAGI. V dropped 0 bases and J dropped 4; count of bases not matched to a gene: 3. This CDR3 contains 15 residues. The CDR3 region has the DNA TGTGCCAGCAGTTACTCGGCGACAGGGGGAAACACCATATATTTT. It specifies CASSYSATGGNTIYF.

The CDR3 is CASRGREVSNYGYTF. CDR3 coding DNA: TGCGCCAGCAGGGGGAGGGAAGTGAGTAACTATGGCTACACCTTC. This sequence joins TRBV5-1 and TRBJ1-2, with D unresolved. The V end lost 5 bases, the J end lost 1 base, and 15 bases lay between the germline ends. Looked up from germline, CDR1 is SGHRS and CDR2 is YFSETQ. The CDR3 extends over 15 amino acids.

This chain connects TRBV28 to TRBJ2-1; 8 bases map to TRBD1. V lost 5 bases and J lost 7; bases outside the gene matches: 7. CDR1 and CDR2 (germline): MDHEN, SYDVKM. This CDR3 is 14 amino acids long. CDR3 protein: CASSPPDRVNEQFF. The CDR3 DNA sequence: TGTGCCAGCAGTCCACCGGACAGGGTGAATGAGCAGTTCTTC.

This clone was seen once. This rearrangement joins TRBV9 to TRBJ2-3; TRBD1 might be the D (7 bases). Germline CDR1 SGDLS, CDR2 YYNGEE. The CDR3 covers 16 residues. Trimming took 4 bases from V and 2 from J, leaving 17 bases between them. The CDR3 coding sequence is TGTGCCAGCAGCCCCAGGGGGACTGGATACACAGATACGCAGTATTTT. As protein: CASSPRGTGYTDTQYF.